The 21 T cell receptor beta chains reported below all come from one sample, sequenced in a study of T cell repertoires in cytomegalovirus infection. The antigens for these receptors are not known. TCRdb redid the calling of the reads with MiXCR, one entry per CDR3 protein. Of about 270,000 distinct CDR3 sequences listed, roughly a fifth are singletons. This material consisted of cultured PBMCs, taken from culture after CMV antigen stimulation. These receptors originate from a human donor in good health (CMV status not recorded). Some clones in this sample may be carry-over from other donors' samples.

The V call is TRBV4-2, the J call TRBJ2-1, with TRBD2 matching over 8 bases. V lost 1 base to trimming and J lost 8 bases; unmatched junction nucleotides: 10. The CDR3 has 16 residues. The germline gives CDR1 LGHNA, CDR2 YNFKEQ. The CDR3 here is CASSQGSRAGVDEQFF. The CDR3 DNA reads TGTGCCAGCAGCCAAGGCTCACGAGCGGGAGTTGATGAGCAGTTCTTC.

This clonotype was observed many times. The chain combines TRBV11-2 with TRBJ1-3; 9 bases line up with TRBD1. CDR3 length: 16 residues. V lost 4 bases to trimming and J lost 3 bases; unmatched junction nucleotides: 7. Germline V CDR1 and CDR2: SGHAT, FQNNGV. The CDR3 nucleotides are TGTGCCAGCAGCTCTAGCCACAGGGGGCTTGGAAACACCATATATTTT. This codes for CASSSSHRGLGNTIYF.

The chain has TRBV10-2 and TRBJ2-1; 8 bases match TRBD2. V was pared by 3 bases and J by 6 bases, with 4 bases of the junction left unmatched. The CDR3 contains 14 residues. Germline CDR1 and CDR2: WSHSY and SAAADI. The CDR3 reads CASSDPSGPNEQFF. The CDR3 DNA is TGCGCCAGCAGTGACCCTAGCGGGCCCAATGAGCAGTTCTTC.

There are a few counts of this clonotype. The rearrangement uses TRBV29-1 and TRBJ1-1, with D tentatively TRBD1 (5 bases). CDR1 and CDR2 from the germline V gene are SQVTM and ANQGSEA. Trimming removed 5 bases from V and 2 bases from J, with 18 bases in between. The CDR3 consists of 15 residues. The CDR3 region is CSVLQALGFNTEAFF. The CDR3 DNA follows: TGCAGCGTTCTACAGGCCCTTGGTTTCAACACTGAAGCTTTCTTT.

In its sample, this clonotype was seen many times. This sequence joins TRBV28 and TRBJ1-5; 7 bases map to TRBD1. V shed 5 bases and J 2 bases; nucleotides not matched to a gene: 12. This CDR3 has 17 residues. Germline values: CDR1 MDHEN, CDR2 SYDVKM. This chain's CDR3 is CASSRNGAGGGNQPQHF. For the CDR3, the DNA is TGTGCCAGCAGTAGGAACGGGGCAGGGGGAGGCAATCAGCCCCAGCATTTT.

The CDR3: CSVARGRVTEAFF. The CDR3 region has the DNA TGCAGCGTTGCGAGGGGGCGCGTCACTGAAGCTTTCTTT. The rearrangement links TRBV29-1 to TRBJ1-1, with TRBD1 matching 7 bases. V lost 4 bases and J lost 4; bases outside the gene matches: 6. Germline assignment: CDR1 SQVTM and CDR2 ANQGSEA. The CDR3 length is 13 residues.

Ten or more counts support this clonotype. V gene TRBV6-5 combines with J gene TRBJ1-1, with D perhaps matching TRBD1 (5 bases). Germline values: CDR1 MNHEY, CDR2 SVGAGI. The V and J ends lost 2 bases and 3 bases respectively, with 7 bases between them. CDR3 length: 13 residues. CDR3 DNA: TGTGCCAGCAGTTACGGGGGTCACACTGAAGCTTTCTTT. It translates to CASSYGGHTEAFF.

This chain links TRBV11-2 with TRBJ1-1, with D unresolved. Trimming stripped 2 bases from V and 1 base from J, with 8 bases between. Germline CDR1 and CDR2: SGHAT and FQNNGV. This CDR3 is built from 14 residues. CDR3 sequence reads: CASSLFSSNTEAFF. The DNA of the CDR3 is TGTGCCAGCAGCTTATTTTCGTCGAACACTGAAGCTTTCTTT.

A note on this clonotype: A read error may produce the germline difference seen at one junction end. The V and J genes are TRBV4-1 and TRBJ2-1; 14 bases are a match to TRBD2. CDR1 and CDR2 from the germline V gene are MGHRA and YSYEKL. The CDR3 contains 20 residues. The CDR3 DNA reads as TGCGCCAGCAGCCAAGCCCGAGGGACTAGCGGGAGTCTCTCCCACAATGAGCAGTTCTTC. It translates to CASSQARGTSGSLSHNEQFF.

The chain employs TRBV7-9 and TRBJ1-2; maybe TRBD1 (5 bases). Trimming took 5 bases from V and 6 from J, leaving 22 bases between them. This CDR3 is 16 amino acids long. The germline V gene encodes CDR1 SEHNR and CDR2 FQNEAQ (reference sequence). CDR3 coding DNA: TGTGCCAGCAGCCCAAAGGGGCAGGCATGGGGAAATGGCTACACCTTC. This translates into CASSPKGQAWGNGYTF.

The V gene is TRBV6-1, the J gene TRBJ2-7; D remains unclear. The germline V and J ends were trimmed by 6 bases and 0 bases, with 12 bases remaining between them. CDR3 length: 14 residues. Germline V gives CDR1 MNHNS, CDR2 SASEGT. DNA of the CDR3: TGTGCCAGCAGACTCCCCTCGAGCTCCTACGAGCAGTACGTC. Translation: CASRLPSSSYEQYV.

The table lists this clonotype with many counts. This sequence joins TRBV7-8 and TRBJ2-1, with a weak D call TRBD1 (5 bases). There are 15 residues in the CDR3. The germline gives CDR1 SGHVS, CDR2 FQNEAQ. Trimming pared 2 bases from V and 2 bases from J, leaving 10 bases between. The CDR3 bases are TGTGCCAGCAGCTTATCCGGACACCCCTACAATGAGCAGTTCTTC. It is translated as CASSLSGHPYNEQFF.

This clonotype was seen at least ten times. The chain links TRBV7-2 to TRBJ2-1, with TRBD1 matching 8 bases. The CDR3 length is 15 residues. CDR1 and CDR2 (germline): SGHTA, FQGNSA. V lost 5 bases, J lost 2 bases, and 5 bases stayed unmatched. CDR3 nucleotides: TGTGCCAGCAGCCCCAGGGGGCCTACCTACAATGAGCAGTTCTTC. Protein product: CASSPRGPTYNEQFF.

The chain links TRBV7-2 to TRBJ2-2; possible D gene TRBD2, 5 bases. The CDR3 spans 16 residues. Trimming removed 4 bases from V and 7 bases from J, with 19 bases in between. In germline, CDR1 is SGHTA, CDR2 FQGNSA. This CDR3 is CASSSGFTRINGELFF. CDR3 DNA sequence: TGTGCCAGCAGCTCGGGATTCACTAGGATTAACGGGGAGCTGTTTTTT.

This chain connects TRBV12-3 or TRBV12-4 to TRBJ2-2; 11 bases map to TRBD2. The CDR3 is 17 residues long. V shed 6 bases, J shed 7 bases, and the junction held 13 bases outside the gene matches. The CDR3 loop is CASSYPIAGGPFGELFF. CDR3 nucleotides: TGTGCCAGCAGCTACCCAATAGCGGGAGGGCCTTTCGGGGAGCTGTTTTTT.

The chain employs TRBV19 and TRBJ2-5; D perhaps matches TRBD1 (5 bases). V lost 5 bases and J 5 bases, leaving 9 bases between the germline ends. Germline CDR1 is LNHDA and CDR2 is SQIVND (reference sequence). The CDR3 covers 12 residues. The CDR3 DNA is TGTGCCAGTAGTGGCCACAGGGAGACCCAGTACTTC. Its protein product is CASSGHRETQYF.

Many counts were recorded for this clonotype. The chain links TRBV6-1 to TRBJ2-7, with 8 nucleotides matching TRBD2. V lost 5 bases to trimming and J lost 2 bases; unmatched junction nucleotides: 14. Germline CDR1 MNHNS, CDR2 SASEGT. The CDR3 has 17 amino acids. DNA of the CDR3: TGTGCCAGCAGTTCCAATCCTAGACTAGCGAATACCTACGAGCAGTACTTC. It yields the protein CASSSNPRLANTYEQYF.

This chain uses TRBV9 with TRBJ2-1; D is ambiguous. V dropped 0 bases and J dropped 7 bases, with 8 bases sitting between them. This CDR3 spans 13 amino acids. The germline gives CDR1 SGDLS, CDR2 YYNGEE. This CDR3 is CASSVGQINEQFF. The CDR3 region has the DNA TGTGCCAGCAGCGTAGGGCAGATTAATGAGCAGTTCTTC.

V and J are TRBV6-1 and TRBJ1-5; a possible D gene is TRBD1 (6 bases). The CDR3 sequence is 13 residues long. V lost 5 bases to trimming and J lost 5 bases, with 10 bases between them. Looked up from germline, CDR1 is MNHNS and CDR2 is SASEGT. The CDR3 sequence: CASSRTADQPQHF. The CDR3 DNA follows: TGTGCCAGCAGTCGGACAGCCGATCAGCCCCAGCATTTT.

The genes are TRBV24-1 and TRBJ2-5; 10 bases agree with TRBD1. Per germline, CDR1 KGHDR and CDR2 SFDVKD. Trimming took 5 bases from V and 5 from J; bases not matched to a gene: 4. The CDR3 length is 14 residues. The CDR3 nucleotides read TGTGCCACCAGTGGGACAGGGGGAGAGGAGACCCAGTACTTC. Protein sequence: CATSGTGGEETQYF.

This clonotype came up a few times. The rearrangement links TRBV7-9 to TRBJ2-5, with D perhaps matching TRBD1 or TRBD2 (6 bases each). The CDR3 loop spans 15 amino acids. From germline, CDR1 is SEHNR and CDR2 FQNEAQ (reference sequence). The ends were cut back, 4 bases at V and 5 bases at J, with 17 bases in the middle. CDR3 sequence: CASSYPTGGGETQYF. The CDR3 coding sequence is TGTGCCAGCAGCTACCCAACCGGGGGCGGGGAGACCCAGTACTTC.